This T cell receptor beta chain stems from a study of blood T cells in healthy people across ages. Study results and caveats: The long-lived group displayed more naive CD4+ cells, plus higher diversity, than the aged donors did.

This clonotype was seen many times. What it binds is unknown. Next came a second PCR, run for about 6 to 11 cycles, which used a sample-barcoded 5' primer along with a J-beta primer mix. Each sample provided no less than 2.5 million CDR3-containing paired-end reads. TCRdb re-derived calls from the 5' RACE reads in MiXCR, one entry per CDR3 protein. The table lists 800,000 to 950,000 distinct CDR3 sequences, around 36% of them singletons, with approximately 12% in the top ten. Sequenced: blood. The TCR sequence derives from a man aged 18-30 years in good health.

The CDR3 protein is CSVEGLAGVTDTQYF. The CDR3 coding sequence is TGCAGCGTTGAAGGGCTAGCGGGGGTCACAGATACGCAGTATTTT. J is TRBJ2-3 and V is TRBV29-1; 10 nucleotides align to TRBD2. The length of the CDR3 is 15 residues. The germline V gene has CDR1 SQVTM and CDR2 ANQGSEA. The trim removed 1 base at V and 2 bases at J, leaving 3 bases unmatched.